These 16 T cell receptor beta chains share one sample of origin, sequenced in a study of control samples from healthy donors and cancer patients. Repertoires were generated with immunoSEQ multiplex PCR, while TCRdb's copy carries only in-frame clones and drops some. The sample yields roughly 41,000 clones, roughly 94% seen once. Input material: blood. These receptors all come from a man aged 55 to 70 in good health.

The chain links TRBV29-1 to TRBJ1-4; D is undetermined. The CDR3 loop spans 13 amino acids. CDR1 is SQVTM and CDR2 is ANQGSEA in the germline V gene. V dropped 3 bases and J dropped 0 bases, with 5 bases sitting between them. CDR3 nucleotide sequence: TGCAGCGTTGAGGTTGCAACTAATGAAAAACTGTTTTTT. Amino acids: CSVEVATNEKLFF.

This clone was seen a single time. The J gene is TRBJ2-7, the V gene TRBV30, with a possible D match to TRBD2 (5 bases). The CDR3 runs 12 residues. Looked up from germline, CDR1 is GTSNPN and CDR2 is SVGIG (reference sequence). Trimming removed 0 bases from V and 5 bases from J, with 8 bases in between. CDR3 protein: CAWSVLRDEQYF. CDR3 in DNA: TGTGCCTGGAGTGTACTGAGGGACGAGCAGTACTTC.

V gene TRBV6-5 combines with J gene TRBJ2-5; D might be TRBD1 (5 bases). The germline V and J ends were trimmed by 2 bases and 7 bases, with 14 bases remaining between them. CDR3 length: 14 residues. Germline V lookup: CDR1 MNHEY, CDR2 SVGAGI. CDR3 coding DNA: TGTGCCAGCAGTTACAACCCAGGGTCGACGACCCAGTACTTC. Residues: CASSYNPGSTTQYF.

The gene calls are TRBV5-1 and TRBJ2-7; 9 nucleotides line up with TRBD2. From germline, CDR1 is SGHRS and CDR2 YFSETQ. V shed 4 bases, J shed 7 bases, and the junction held 6 bases outside the gene matches. The CDR3 loop spans 13 amino acids. The CDR3 spells CASSPGGRDEQYF. In DNA form, the CDR3 reads TGCGCCAGCAGCCCCGGCGGGAGGGATGAGCAGTACTTC.

The gene calls are TRBV24-1 and TRBJ2-1; 10 bases line up with TRBD2. Germline V gene lookup returns CDR1 KGHDR and CDR2 SFDVKD. The CDR3 runs to 16 residues. The junction had 6 bases not matched to a gene; V was cut back by 4 bases and J by 4 bases. In nucleotides, the CDR3 is TGTGCCACCAGTGACTCCGGACTAGCGGTTTACAATGAGCAGTTCTTC. Its translation: CATSDSGLAVYNEQFF.

This chain joins TRBV5-8 and TRBJ1-4; tentative D call: TRBD1 (5 bases). V was clipped by 4 bases and J by 0 bases, with 16 bases between them. Per the germline V gene, CDR1 is SGHTS and CDR2 is YDEGEE. The CDR3 is 17 residues long. The CDR3, as DNA: TGTGCCAGCAGCCGGGACTCCGTGAGGGCAACTAATGAAAAACTGTTTTTT. Amino acids: CASSRDSVRATNEKLFF.

This chain connects TRBV2 to TRBJ2-4, with a possible D match to TRBD1 (5 bases). CDR1 is SNHLY, CDR2 FYNNEI, per germline. The CDR3 consists of 14 residues. Trimming cost V 7 bases and J 7 bases, with 17 bases left between them. The CDR3 sequence: CASMRTSQTNIQYF. The CDR3 region has the DNA TGTGCCAGCATGAGGACATCCCAAACGAACATTCAGTACTTC.

The chain combines TRBV6-1 with TRBJ2-7; D is perhaps TRBD1 or TRBD2 (5 bases each). The CDR3 spans 17 residues. From germline, CDR1 is MNHNS and CDR2 SASEGT. Trimming took off 3 bases at V and 4 bases at J, with 22 bases between the two ends. Written as DNA, the CDR3 is TGTGCCAGCAGTGATCCTTCCCTCGGGGCAGGAGGATACGAGCAGTACTTC. As protein: CASSDPSLGAGGYEQYF.

The chain uses TRBV3-1 (or the pseudogene TRBV3-2) and TRBJ2-7; 7 bases are shared with TRBD1. CDR3 length: 15 residues. CDR1 LGHDT and CDR2 YNNKEL come from the germline V gene (reference sequence). V lost 4 bases and J lost 0; bases outside the gene matches: 6. The CDR3 sequence is CASSLRQGPSYEQYF. Written as DNA, the CDR3 is TGTGCCAGCAGCCTCCGACAGGGTCCCTCCTACGAGCAGTACTTC.

The chain joins TRBV28 to TRBJ2-3; 8 bases align to TRBD2. CDR3 length: 16 residues. After removal of 5 bases from V and 2 bases from J, the junction contained 9 bases not matched to a gene. Germline values: CDR1 MDHEN, CDR2 SYDVKM. This CDR3 reads CASSTLAGPFTDTQYF. CDR3 DNA: TGTGCCAGCAGTACCTTAGCGGGGCCATTCACAGATACGCAGTATTTT.

V gene TRBV21-1 combines with J gene TRBJ1-6. TRBV21-1 is classified as a pseudogene. The CDR3 has 21 residues. CDR3 in amino acids: CASSKSDIVRIRRDYNSPLHF. The DNA of the CDR3 is TGTGCCAGCAGCAAATCCGATATTGTTCGTATCCGCCGGGACTATAATTCACCCCTCCACTTT.

This clone was detected once. The genes are TRBV5-8 and TRBJ1-1; D is unclear. The CDR3 totals 16 residues. Trimming left V 0 bases short and J 1 base short, with 13 bases between. Germline V gene lookup returns CDR1 SGHTS and CDR2 YDEGEE. The CDR3, as DNA: TGTGCCAGCAGCTTGGGGGGTAGACTCTGGAACACTGAAGCTTTCTTT. Encoded protein: CASSLGGRLWNTEAFF.

This clone was found once. The rearrangement joins TRBV5-4 to TRBJ2-1; TRBD2 might be the D (5 bases). This CDR3 comprises 15 residues. In germline, CDR1 is SGHNT, CDR2 YYREEE (reference sequence). The V gene lost 6 bases and the J gene lost 3 bases, with 16 bases spanning the gap. CDR3 sequence reads: CASNEQTTSYNEQFF. As DNA, the CDR3 is TGTGCCAGCAACGAACAGACTACCAGCTACAATGAGCAGTTCTTC.

The chain combines TRBV2 with TRBJ2-1, with D hard to call. This CDR3 spans 15 amino acids. Trimming shortened V by 3 bases and J by 3 bases, and 12 bases separated the two germline ends. Per germline, CDR1 SNHLY and CDR2 FYNNEI. CDR3 sequence: CASSEEQSLYNEQFF. The CDR3 DNA follows: TGTGCCAGCAGTGAGGAACAGAGCCTCTACAATGAGCAGTTCTTC.

The rearrangement joins TRBV30 to TRBJ2-5; TRBD2 matches at 13 bases. V lost 4 bases and J lost 5; bases outside the gene matches: 10. This CDR3 spans 16 amino acids. Germline V gene data show CDR1 as GTSNPN and CDR2 as SVGIG (reference sequence). The CDR3: CAWTLGTSGIKETQYF. For the CDR3, the DNA is TGTGCCTGGACTTTGGGGACTAGCGGGATTAAGGAGACCCAGTACTTC.

The gene calls are TRBV27 and TRBJ2-1, with TRBD2 identical over 11 bases. The CDR3 extends over 15 amino acids. Germline trimming cut 9 bases from V and 7 bases from J; bases unmatched to any gene: 11. The V gene's germline CDR1 is MNHEY and CDR2 SMNVEV (reference sequence). The CDR3 DNA reads as TGTGCCAGTCCCAATTCTAGCGGGAGGTGGAATGAGCAGTTCTTC. Translating gives CASPNSSGRWNEQFF.